This T cell receptor (beta chain) was observed in a study of Graves' ophthalmopathy and Graves' hyperthyroidism. Study-level results: The model predicted ophthalmopathy progression with 65% to 71% sensitivity and under 75% specificity. Using 13 signatures, a model distinguished ophthalmopathy from stable hyperthyroidism, reaching around 85% sensitivity and 80% to 83% specificity.

Investigators amplified TCR beta CDR3 regions from RNA transcripts. HTBI primers were employed in first-round RT-PCR, then a second-round multiplex PCR followed. TCRdb itself ran the multiplex PCR reads through MiXCR, one entry per CDR3 protein. The table lists about 550,000 distinct CDR3 sequences, 39% of them singletons. The CDR3 contains 15 residues. Trimming at V came to 0 bases and at J to 5 bases, leaving 5 bases not matched to a gene. Looked up from germline, CDR1 is DFQATT and CDR2 is SNEGSKA (reference sequence). This clonotype was detected only a few times. Antigen specificity is unknown. This clonotype was sampled from an adult man with Graves' hyperthyroidism. Sequences were obtained from peripheral blood or thyroid tissue (not recorded which). The rearrangement links TRBV20-1 to TRBJ1-4, with 8 bases lining up with TRBD1. CDR3 region: CSARDAQGGNEKLFF. CDR3 DNA sequence: TGCAGTGCTAGAGATGCACAGGGGGGAAATGAAAAACTGTTTTTT.